The T cell receptor beta chain under discussion was sequenced for a study of T-cell reconstitution after alpha-beta-depleted transplantation in children. Unique molecular identifiers were incorporated during preparation of the TCRbeta library. MiXCR, applied by TCRdb to the PCR reads, yields one record per CDR3 protein. The data show nearly 550,000 distinct CDR3 sequences, 18% seen once. Trimming pared 6 bases from V and 0 bases from J, leaving 11 bases between. Germline CDR1 SGHVS, CDR2 FQNEAQ. This CDR3 contains 14 residues. The starting material was PBMCs from the stem cell graft donor, obtained from the stem cell graft. This sequence joins TRBV7-8 and TRBJ2-5, with D unclear. The TCR was taken from a human donor who donated a stem cell graft to a child with acute lymphoblastic leukemia. CDR3 in amino acids: CASRIDTNQETQYF. In DNA form, the CDR3 reads TGTGCCAGCAGGATTGACACGAACCAAGAGACCCAGTACTTC.